This T cell receptor beta chain was identified in a study of cytomegalovirus exposure and HLA in healthy donors. Study-wide points: The records held CMV serostatus as the only immune exposure information. A missense DCLRE1C variant was associated with V- and J-gene trimming of TCR beta chains in a later analysis, and an independent cohort replicated the association. As was reported, the HLA-A and HLA-B alleles of most subjects were accurately predicted from TCR beta sequences.

As for this clone: The antigen is not known.

Primers: 60 Vbeta forward and 13 Jbeta reverse. Assay used: immunoSEQ multiplex PCR; TCRdb lists only in-frame clones, some missing. The top ten clones hold 3.5% to 5% of a sample with roughly 140,000 clones, roughly four fifths of them seen once. Germline values: CDR1 SGHRS, CDR2 YFSETQ. The CDR3 runs to 13 residues. Losses at the gene ends were 2 bases for V and 4 bases for J; bases not matched to a gene: 2. Sequences were obtained from PBMCs. V gene TRBV5-1 combines with J gene TRBJ1-1; TRBD1 aligns across 7 bases. This clonotype was sampled from a man aged 40-49 years in good health and CMV-seropositive. The CDR3 DNA reads TGCGCCAGCAGCTTAGGGGGCGTCACTGAAGCTTTCTTT. It is translated as CASSLGGVTEAFF.